This T cell receptor beta chain was observed in a study of blood T cell repertoires in COVID-19. Study overall: Donors in the United States, Italy and Spain gave samples during acute or convalescent COVID-19. Sample material is recorded as cDNA or gDNA derived from T cells, B-cell-depleted T cells, or PBMCs.

J gave up 5 bases and V 0 bases, and 1 base lay outside the gene matches. This CDR3 region has 14 residues. Per germline, CDR1 MNHEY and CDR2 SVGAGI. In the original workflow: Reference gene primer amplification in the assay estimated nucleated cell counts. Sequencing was performed with immunoSEQ multiplex PCR; in TCRdb, only in-frame clones are kept and a portion is missing. From that table come the V and J calls and clone size; the DNA was used to work out D and trimming. The sample consists of about 42,000 clones, around 85% of them appearing once. The sequenced sample consisted of peripheral blood. The TCR sequence derives from a man between 50 and 59 years old with active COVID-19. This sequence joins TRBV6-5 and TRBJ2-5, with TRBD2 matching over 9 bases. CDR3 sequence: CASSYSAGGETQYF. The CDR3 region has the DNA TGTGCCAGCAGTTACTCGGCGGGAGGGGAGACCCAGTACTTC.